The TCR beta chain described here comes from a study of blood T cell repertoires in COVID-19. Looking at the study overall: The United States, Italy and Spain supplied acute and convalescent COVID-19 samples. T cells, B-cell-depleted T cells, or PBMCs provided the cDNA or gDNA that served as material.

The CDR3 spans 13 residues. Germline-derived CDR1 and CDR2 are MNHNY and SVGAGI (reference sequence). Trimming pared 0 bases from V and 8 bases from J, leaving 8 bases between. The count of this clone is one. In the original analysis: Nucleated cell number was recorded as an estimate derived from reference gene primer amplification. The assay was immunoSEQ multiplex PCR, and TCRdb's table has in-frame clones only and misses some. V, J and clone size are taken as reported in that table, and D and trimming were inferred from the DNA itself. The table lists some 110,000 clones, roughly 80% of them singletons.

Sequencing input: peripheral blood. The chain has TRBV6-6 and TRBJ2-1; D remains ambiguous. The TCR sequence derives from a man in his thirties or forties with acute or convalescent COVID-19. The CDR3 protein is CASSYSRVDEQFF. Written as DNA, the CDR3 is TGTGCCAGCAGTTACTCAAGAGTCGATGAGCAGTTCTTC.